This T cell receptor beta chain was recovered during a study of regulatory T cells in long-lasting Graves disease. Study conclusions and caveats: With persistent disease, TRBV28, TRBJ1-2 and TRBJ2-5 were the favored segments.

This clonotype was seen repeatedly, ten times or more. Its specificity is not known. Time point: newly diagnosed GD, antithyroid drugs for less than 3 months. PBMCs provided the RNA from which the TCR library was made. V was clipped by 2 bases and J by 5 bases, with 13 bases between them. Germline V gene lookup returns CDR1 MNHNS and CDR2 SASEGT. The length of the CDR3 is 15 residues. Building the TCR beta libraries relied on iRepertoire HTBI primers, and CDR3 regions underwent Arm-PCR. TCRdb independently ran MiXCR on the multiplex PCR reads; one entry per CDR3 protein. The data hold hundreds of thousands of distinct CDR3 sequences, with around 13% observed a single time. The sample was also linked to a second study, of T cells in Graves' hyperthyroidism and ophthalmopathy. From that study: Patients were aged 18 to 65, had disease duration under 2 months, and had newly diagnosed hyperthyroidism.

Material: peripheral blood mononuclear cells (PBMCs), obtained at new diagnosis, from a patient treated with antithyroid drugs. The chain employs TRBV6-1 and TRBJ2-1, with a tentative D call TRBD2 (6 bases). This sequence originates from a woman in her twenties or thirties with Graves disease. The CDR3 coding sequence is TGTGCCAGCAGTGAACCCGGGAGAAGGAACAATGAGCAGTTCTTC. Its translation: CASSEPGRRNNEQFF.